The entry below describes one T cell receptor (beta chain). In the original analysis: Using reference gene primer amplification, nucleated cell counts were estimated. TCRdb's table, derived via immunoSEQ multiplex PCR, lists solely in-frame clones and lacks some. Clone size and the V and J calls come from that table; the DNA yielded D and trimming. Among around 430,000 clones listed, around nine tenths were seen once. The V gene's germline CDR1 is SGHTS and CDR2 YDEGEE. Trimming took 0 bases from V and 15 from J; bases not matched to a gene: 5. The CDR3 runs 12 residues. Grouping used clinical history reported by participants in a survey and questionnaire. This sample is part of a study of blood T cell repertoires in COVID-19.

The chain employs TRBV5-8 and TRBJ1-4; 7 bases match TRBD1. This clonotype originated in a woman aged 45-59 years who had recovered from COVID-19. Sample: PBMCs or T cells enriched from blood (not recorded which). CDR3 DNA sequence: TGTGCCAGCAGCTTGGACAGGGGTGTAGTGTTTTTT. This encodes CASSLDRGVVFF.